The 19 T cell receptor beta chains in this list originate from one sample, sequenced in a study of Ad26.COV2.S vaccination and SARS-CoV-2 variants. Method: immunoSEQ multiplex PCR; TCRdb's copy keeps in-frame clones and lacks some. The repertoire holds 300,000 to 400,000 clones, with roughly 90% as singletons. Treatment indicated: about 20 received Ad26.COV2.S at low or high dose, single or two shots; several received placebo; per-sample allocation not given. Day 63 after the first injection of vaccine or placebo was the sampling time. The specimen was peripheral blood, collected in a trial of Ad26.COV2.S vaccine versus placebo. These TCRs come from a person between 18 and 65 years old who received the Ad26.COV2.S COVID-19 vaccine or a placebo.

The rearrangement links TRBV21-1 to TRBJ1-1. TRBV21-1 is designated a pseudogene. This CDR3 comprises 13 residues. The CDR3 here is CASSTRRHTEAFF. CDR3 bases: TGTGCCAGCAGCACCCGGAGGCACACTGAAGCTTTCTTT.

The CDR3 DNA reads TGTGCCAGCAGTGAAACCATTCAGCGGGGCTACAATGAGCAGTTCTTC. It is translated as CASSETIQRGYNEQFF. This chain links TRBV25-1 with TRBJ2-1; 7 nucleotides match TRBD2. V lost 2 bases to trimming and J lost 3 bases; unmatched junction nucleotides: 7. Germline V gene data show CDR1 as MGHDK and CDR2 as SYGVNS. This CDR3 region has 16 residues.

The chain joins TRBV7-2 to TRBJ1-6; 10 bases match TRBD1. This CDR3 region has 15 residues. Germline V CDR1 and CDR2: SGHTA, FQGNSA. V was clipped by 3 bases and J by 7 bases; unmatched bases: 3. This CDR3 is CASSLGQGKNSPLHF. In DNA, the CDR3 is TGTGCCAGCAGCTTGGGACAGGGGAAAAATTCACCCCTCCACTTT.

The CDR3 region is CASSPGPGSSYNEQFF. CDR3 nucleotides: TGTGCCAGCAGCCCAGGCCCGGGGAGCTCCTACAATGAGCAGTTCTTC. V usage is TRBV9 and J usage is TRBJ2-1; D is possibly TRBD2 (5 bases). V was trimmed by 4 bases and J by 0 bases, leaving 14 bases between them. Germline V gene sequence: CDR1 SGDLS, CDR2 YYNGEE. The CDR3 loop spans 16 amino acids.

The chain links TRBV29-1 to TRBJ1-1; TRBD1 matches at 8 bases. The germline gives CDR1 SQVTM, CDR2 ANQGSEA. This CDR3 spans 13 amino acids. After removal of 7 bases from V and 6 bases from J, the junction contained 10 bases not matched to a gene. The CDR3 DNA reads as TGCAGCGCTGCCCTGGACAGGGCGGCTGAAGCTTTCTTT. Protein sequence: CSAALDRAAEAFF.

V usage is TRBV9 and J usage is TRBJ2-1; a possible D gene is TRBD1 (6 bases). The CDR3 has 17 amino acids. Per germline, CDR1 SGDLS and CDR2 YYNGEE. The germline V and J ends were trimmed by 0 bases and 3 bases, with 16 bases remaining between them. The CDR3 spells CASSVVLGADSYNEQFF. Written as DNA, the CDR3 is TGTGCCAGCAGCGTAGTGCTGGGGGCCGATAGCTACAATGAGCAGTTCTTC.

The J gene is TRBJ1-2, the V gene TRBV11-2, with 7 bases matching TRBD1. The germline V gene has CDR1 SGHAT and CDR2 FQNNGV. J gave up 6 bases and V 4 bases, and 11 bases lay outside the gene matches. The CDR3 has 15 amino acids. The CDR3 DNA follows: TGTGCCAGCAGCTCCCCCAAACAGGGGTTGAATGGCTACACCTTC. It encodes CASSSPKQGLNGYTF.

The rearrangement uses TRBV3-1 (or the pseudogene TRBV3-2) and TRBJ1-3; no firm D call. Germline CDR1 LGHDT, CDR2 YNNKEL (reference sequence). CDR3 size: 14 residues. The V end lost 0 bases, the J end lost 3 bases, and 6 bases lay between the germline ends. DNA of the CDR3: TGTGCCAGCAGCCAAGACTCCGTTGGAAACACCATATATTTT. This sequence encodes CASSQDSVGNTIYF.

The CDR3 DNA reads TGTGCCAGCTCACCACCGGAGTCCCCGGGACACCAGTACGTC. As protein: CASSPPESPGHQYV. V and J are TRBV18 and TRBJ2-7, with D maybe TRBD1 (6 bases). This CDR3 has 14 amino acids. The V end was cut by 0 bases, the J end by 10 bases, with 16 bases between. CDR1 is KGHSH, CDR2 LQKENI, per germline.

The CDR3 nucleotides read TGTGCCAGCAGTGAAGCAGGCGGGGCCTATGGCTACACCTTC. This encodes CASSEAGGAYGYTF. The chain couples TRBV6-1 to TRBJ1-2, with D possibly being TRBD1 (5 bases). This CDR3 is built from 14 residues. Germline V lookup: CDR1 MNHNS, CDR2 SASEGT. Trimming removed 0 bases from V and 4 bases from J, with 9 bases in between.

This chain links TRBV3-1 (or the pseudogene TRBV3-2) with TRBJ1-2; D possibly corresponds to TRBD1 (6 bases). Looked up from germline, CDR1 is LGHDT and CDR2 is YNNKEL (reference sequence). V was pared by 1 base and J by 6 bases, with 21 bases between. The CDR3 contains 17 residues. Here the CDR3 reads CASSQVGGLRGPNGYTF. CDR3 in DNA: TGTGCCAGCAGCCAAGTGGGTGGGCTGCGGGGGCCCAATGGCTACACCTTC.

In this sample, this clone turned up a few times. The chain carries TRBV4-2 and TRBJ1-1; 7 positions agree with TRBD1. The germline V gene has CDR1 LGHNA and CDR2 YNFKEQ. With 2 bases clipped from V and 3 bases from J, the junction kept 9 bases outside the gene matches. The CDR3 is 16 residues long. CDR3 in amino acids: CASSQLQTGLYTEAFF. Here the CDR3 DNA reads TGTGCCAGCAGCCAATTACAGACAGGGTTGTACACTGAAGCTTTCTTT.

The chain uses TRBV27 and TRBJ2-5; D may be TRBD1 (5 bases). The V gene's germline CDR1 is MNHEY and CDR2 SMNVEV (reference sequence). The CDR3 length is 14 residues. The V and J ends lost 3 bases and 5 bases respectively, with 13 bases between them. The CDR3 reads CASSFDPKGETQYF. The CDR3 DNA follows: TGTGCCAGCAGTTTTGACCCCAAGGGGGAGACCCAGTACTTC.

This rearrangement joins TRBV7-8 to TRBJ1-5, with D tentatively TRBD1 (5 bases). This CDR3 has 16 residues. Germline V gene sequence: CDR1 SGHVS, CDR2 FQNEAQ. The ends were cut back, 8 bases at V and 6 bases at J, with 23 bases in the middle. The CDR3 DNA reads TGTGCCAGCGGAGCTGGGGGGAATTCAAATGGTCAGCCCCAGCATTTT. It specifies CASGAGGNSNGQPQHF.

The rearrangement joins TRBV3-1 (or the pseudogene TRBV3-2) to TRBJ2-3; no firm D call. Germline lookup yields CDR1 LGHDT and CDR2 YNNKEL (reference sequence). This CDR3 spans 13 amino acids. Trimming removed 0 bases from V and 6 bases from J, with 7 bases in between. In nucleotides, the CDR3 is TGTGCCAGCAGCCAAGAGAACAGCGATACGCAGTATTTT. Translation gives CASSQENSDTQYF.

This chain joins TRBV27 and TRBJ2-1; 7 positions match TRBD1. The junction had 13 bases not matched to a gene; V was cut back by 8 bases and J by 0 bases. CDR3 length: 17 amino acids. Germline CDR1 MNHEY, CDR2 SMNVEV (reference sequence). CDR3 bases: TGTGCCAGCGTCCGACAGGGTTCTGTGAGCTCCTACAATGAGCAGTTCTTC. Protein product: CASVRQGSVSSYNEQFF.

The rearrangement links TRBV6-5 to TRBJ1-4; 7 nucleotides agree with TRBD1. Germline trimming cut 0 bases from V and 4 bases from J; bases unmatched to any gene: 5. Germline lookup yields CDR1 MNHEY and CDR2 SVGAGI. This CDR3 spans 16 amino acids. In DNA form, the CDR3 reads TGTGCCAGCAGTTACTCGATGACAGGGCTTAATGAAAAACTGTTTTTT. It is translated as CASSYSMTGLNEKLFF.

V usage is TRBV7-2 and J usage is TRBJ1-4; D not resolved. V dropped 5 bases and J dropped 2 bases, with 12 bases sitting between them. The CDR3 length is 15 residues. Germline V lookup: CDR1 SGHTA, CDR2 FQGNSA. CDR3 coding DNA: TGTGCCAGCAGCCTAGAGGGTGGGACTAATGAAAAACTGTTTTTT. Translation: CASSLEGGTNEKLFF.

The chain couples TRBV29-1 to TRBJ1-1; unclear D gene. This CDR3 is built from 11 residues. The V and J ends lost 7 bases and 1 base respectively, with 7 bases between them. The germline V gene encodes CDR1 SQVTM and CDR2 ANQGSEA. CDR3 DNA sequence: TGCAGCGCTGGCCAGAACACTGAAGCTTTCTTT. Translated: CSAGQNTEAFF.